Below are 26 T cell receptor beta chains sequenced from a single sample in a study of early T cells in non-severe SARS-CoV-2 infection. TCRdb reprocessed the 5' RACE reads via MiXCR and lists one record per CDR3 protein. Among over 50,000 distinct CDR3 sequences listed, approximately 8% were seen once. The sample taken for sequencing was whole blood. The receptors derive from an adult who was a healthcare worker with PCR-confirmed SARS-CoV-2 infection or an uninfected control (not recorded which).

The chain links TRBV19 to TRBJ1-2; D is perhaps TRBD1 (6 bases). Germline V gene sequence: CDR1 LNHDA, CDR2 SQIVND (reference sequence). This CDR3 has 15 amino acids. V was cut by 6 bases and J by 3 bases, with 17 bases left in between. The CDR3, as DNA: TGTGCCAGTAGCCTAGGCCAGGACAGCTACTATGGCTACACCTTC. Protein: CASSLGQDSYYGYTF.

The V call is TRBV7-2, the J call TRBJ2-1, with D possibly TRBD1 on 8 matching bases. Germline V gene lookup returns CDR1 SGHTA and CDR2 FQGNSA. There are 14 residues in the CDR3. V was clipped by 6 bases and J by 7 bases, with 16 bases between them. The CDR3 nucleotides read TGTGCCAGCAGAGATAACAGGGGGGGAAATGAGCAGTTCTTC. Protein product: CASRDNRGGNEQFF.

The chain has TRBV7-9 and TRBJ2-1; 11 bases agree with TRBD2. V lost 4 bases and J lost 1; bases outside the gene matches: 9. Germline CDR1 SEHNR, CDR2 FQNEAQ (reference sequence). The length of the CDR3 is 18 residues. The DNA for the CDR3 is TGTGCCAGCAGCTATGCCGGGGTAGCGGGAGGGTCCTACAATGAGCAGTTCTTC. As protein: CASSYAGVAGGSYNEQFF.

The sample holds many counts of this clonotype. V is TRBV7-9 and J is TRBJ2-5; 9 bases agree with TRBD2. Germline assignment: CDR1 SEHNR and CDR2 FQNEAQ (reference sequence). This CDR3 comprises 13 residues. Unmatched junction bases numbered 3, after V lost 5 bases and J lost 5 bases. CDR3: CASSQSGRETQYF. For the CDR3, the DNA is TGTGCCAGCAGCCAGAGCGGGAGGGAGACCCAGTACTTC.

This clonotype was observed a few times. One end of the junction does not line up with germline, which may come from a read error. The rearrangement uses TRBV27 and TRBJ1-1; D remains ambiguous. The germline gives CDR1 MNHEY, CDR2 SMNVEV (reference sequence). The CDR3 is 14 amino acids. CDR3 region: CASSPRLYNTEALF. As DNA, the CDR3 is TGTGCCAGCAGTCCCCGCCTTTATAACACTGAAGCTCTCTTT.

The rearrangement links TRBV6-6 to TRBJ1-3, with D possibly TRBD1 on 6 matching bases. CDR3 size: 13 residues. Germline V gene sequence: CDR1 MNHNY, CDR2 SVGAGI (reference sequence). V lost 10 bases to trimming and J lost 3 bases, with 13 bases between them. The CDR3 DNA reads TGTGCCACCCACAGGGTGGGTGGAAACACCATATATTTT. Amino acids: CATHRVGGNTIYF.

About this clonotype: A much larger clone sits a single nucleotide away, making a read error possible. The J gene is TRBJ1-4, the V gene TRBV19; D remains unclear. CDR3 length: 11 residues. CDR1 is LNHDA, CDR2 SQIVND, per germline (reference sequence). V lost 10 bases, J lost 6 bases, and 9 bases lay in between. The CDR3 sequence is CATSDYEKLFF. CDR3 nucleotides: TGTGCCACCTCAGATTATGAAAAACTGTTTTTT.

The chain is built from TRBV11-2 and TRBJ2-1; 14 nucleotides match TRBD2. The germline V gene has CDR1 SGHAT and CDR2 FQNNGV. The CDR3 is 18 residues long. V lost 3 bases, J lost 0 bases, and 4 bases stayed unmatched. The CDR3 protein is CASSFRLAGGGSYNEQFF. For the CDR3, the DNA is TGTGCCAGCAGCTTCCGACTAGCGGGAGGGGGCTCCTACAATGAGCAGTTCTTC.

This clonotype appeared a few times. The chain uses TRBV30 and TRBJ1-4; possibly TRBD1 for D (6 bases). CDR1 and CDR2 from the germline V gene are GTSNPN and SVGIG (reference sequence). Trimming took 0 bases from V and 8 from J, leaving 13 bases between them. This CDR3 is 14 amino acids long. The CDR3 protein is CAWSVASGEEKLFF. DNA for the CDR3: TGTGCCTGGAGTGTGGCGTCAGGGGAGGAAAAACTGTTTTTT.

This clonotype was seen repeatedly, ten times or more. V is TRBV5-1 and J is TRBJ2-7; a possible D gene is TRBD1 (6 bases). The CDR3 runs to 13 residues. Trimming pared 7 bases from V and 2 bases from J, leaving 13 bases between. Germline V gene sequence: CDR1 SGHRS, CDR2 YFSETQ. The DNA for the CDR3 is TGCGCCAGCCGGGACACCTTCCCCTACGAGCAGTACTTC. Protein product: CASRDTFPYEQYF.

This clonotype came up many times. The chain links TRBV6-6 to TRBJ2-2; D gene unclear. The CDR3 loop spans 15 amino acids. CDR1 and CDR2 from the germline V gene are MNHNY and SVGAGI (reference sequence). Trimming took 2 bases from V and 0 from J, leaving 7 bases between them. CDR3 loop: CASSYRRSNTGELFF. DNA for the CDR3: TGTGCCAGCAGTTACCGCAGGTCGAACACCGGGGAGCTGTTTTTT.

The chain is built from TRBV5-1 and TRBJ2-5; D is unresolved. CDR3 size: 13 residues. V was trimmed by 3 bases and J by 4 bases, leaving 10 bases between them. Looked up from germline, CDR1 is SGHRS and CDR2 is YFSETQ. CDR3 sequence: CASSSGPGETQYF. The CDR3 DNA is TGCGCCAGCAGCTCGGGCCCCGGAGAGACCCAGTACTTC.

Ten or more counts support this clonotype. The chain carries TRBV7-8 and TRBJ1-5; D is perhaps TRBD1 (5 bases). Germline V lookup: CDR1 SGHVS, CDR2 FQNEAQ. The CDR3 covers 14 residues. The V gene lost 3 bases and the J gene lost 7 bases, with 13 bases spanning the gap. The CDR3 here is CASSLAGPTQPQHF. CDR3 bases: TGTGCCAGCAGCTTGGCAGGGCCGACACAGCCCCAGCATTTT.

This clonotype was seen many times. The J gene is TRBJ2-3, the V gene TRBV11-2; D might be TRBD1 (5 bases). Germline CDR1 reads SGHAT; CDR2 reads FQNNGV. This CDR3 region has 15 residues. The V gene lost 7 bases and the J gene lost 1 base, with 15 bases spanning the gap. CDR3 coding DNA: TGTGCCAGCAAAATCCCTATAGGGGGCACAGATACGCAGTATTTT. It translates to CASKIPIGGTDTQYF.

This clonotype is termed medium-sized. The genes are TRBV20-1 and TRBJ2-5; TRBD2 matches at 15 bases. This CDR3 spans 16 amino acids. With V trimmed by 3 bases and J by 5 bases, 7 bases remained unmatched. The germline V gene encodes CDR1 DFQATT and CDR2 SNEGSKA (reference sequence). The CDR3 nucleotides read TGCAGTGCTAGTTTGGGACTAGCGGGAGGAGGTGAGACCCAGTACTTC. Translating gives CSASLGLAGGGETQYF.

This clonotype was observed a handful of times. This rearrangement joins TRBV13 to TRBJ2-3, with TRBD1 matching 9 bases. V lost 3 bases, J lost 2 bases, and 3 bases stayed unmatched. The germline CDR1 and CDR2 sequences are PRHDT and FYEKMQ (reference sequence). The CDR3 length is 15 residues. The CDR3 loop is CASSLGQGSTDTQYF. The CDR3 DNA reads TGTGCCAGCAGCTTGGGACAGGGCTCCACAGATACGCAGTATTTT. Using reference TRBV13 and TRBJ2-3 for the parts outside the CDR3, the full variable domain is AAGVIQSPRHLIKEKRETATLKCYPIPRHDTVYWYQQGPGQDPQFLISFYEKMQSDKGSIPDRFSAQQFSDYHSELNMSSLELGDSALYFCASSLGQGSTDTQYFGPGTRLTVL.

Many counts were recorded for this clonotype. The V and J genes are TRBV19 and TRBJ1-2; a weak D match, TRBD1 (5 bases). CDR3 length equals 12 residues. V shed 7 bases and J shed 3 bases, with 9 bases lying between them. Looked up from germline, CDR1 is LNHDA and CDR2 is SQIVND (reference sequence). CDR3 in amino acids: CASMGTDYGYTF. The CDR3 DNA sequence: TGTGCCAGTATGGGGACGGACTATGGCTACACCTTC.

This clonotype was observed many times. V is TRBV7-2 and J is TRBJ2-5, with TRBD2 identical over 8 bases. The CDR3 sequence is 14 residues long. V gave up 1 base and J gave up 5 bases; unmatched junction bases: 3. Germline CDR1 is SGHTA and CDR2 is FQGNSA. Written as DNA, the CDR3 is TGTGCCAGCAGCTTAGGCGGGGGGCCGGAGACCCAGTACTTC. This gives the protein CASSLGGGPETQYF.

There are many counts of this clonotype. The V gene is TRBV13, the J gene TRBJ2-7; D may be TRBD1 (5 bases). The germline V gene has CDR1 PRHDT and CDR2 FYEKMQ (reference sequence). The CDR3 contains 14 residues. V was pared by 5 bases and J by 5 bases, with 16 bases between. The CDR3 here is CASSPGHAQNEQYF. CDR3 sequence (DNA): TGTGCCAGCAGCCCTGGACATGCCCAAAACGAGCAGTACTTC.

This clonotype was observed many times. This sequence joins TRBV28 and TRBJ2-3, with 7 bases aligning to TRBD1. Losses at the gene ends were 1 base for V and 2 bases for J; bases not matched to a gene: 6. The germline gives CDR1 MDHEN, CDR2 SYDVKM. The CDR3 sequence is 16 residues long. The CDR3, as DNA: TGTGCCAGCAGTTTATTACGGGACAGCCTCACAGATACGCAGTATTTT. It codes for CASSLLRDSLTDTQYF.

The chain has TRBV20-1 and TRBJ1-4; 7 bases line up with TRBD1. Germline V gives CDR1 DFQATT, CDR2 SNEGSKA (reference sequence). The CDR3 contains 15 residues. The V gene end was trimmed by 0 bases and the J gene end by 5 bases; junction bases not matched to a gene: 6. The CDR3 sequence is CSARDQKGANEKLFF. CDR3 in DNA: TGCAGTGCTAGAGATCAAAAGGGGGCGAATGAAAAACTGTTTTTT.

The gene calls are TRBV5-1 and TRBJ2-1; 12 bases line up with TRBD2. Germline loops: CDR1 SGHRS, CDR2 YFSETQ. V lost 1 base and J lost 8; bases outside the gene matches: 7. This CDR3 is built from 16 residues. This CDR3 is CASSLPASGGADEQFF. CDR3 nucleotide sequence: TGCGCCAGCAGCTTGCCTGCTAGCGGGGGGGCGGATGAGCAGTTCTTC. The variable domain in full, with the rest retrieved from reference TRBV5-1 and TRBJ2-1, is KAGVTQTPRYLIKTRGQQVTLSCSPISGHRSVSWYQQTPGQGLQFLFEYFSETQRNKGNFPGRFSGRQFSNSRSEMNVSTLELGDSALYLCASSLPASGGADEQFFGPGTRLTVL.

This clonotype has a handful of counts. The chain has TRBV19 and TRBJ2-2, with TRBD2 as a possible D gene (6 bases). Germline loops: CDR1 LNHDA, CDR2 SQIVND (reference sequence). The CDR3 runs to 15 residues. V was shortened by 5 bases and J by 9 bases, with 19 bases between the two germline ends. CDR3 nucleotide sequence: TGTGCCAGTAGTCAAATGGGGACTTCAAGCCGGGAGCTGTTTTTT. Its protein product is CASSQMGTSSRELFF.

This clonotype was seen a few times. The chain recombines TRBV5-5 with TRBJ2-1; D is ambiguous. Germline V gives CDR1 SGHKS, CDR2 YYEKEE (reference sequence). CDR3 length equals 15 residues. Deletions cut 2 bases from V and 2 bases from J, with 11 bases between. CDR3 in amino acids: CASSFRDSTYNEQFF. CDR3 in DNA: TGTGCCAGCAGCTTTCGAGACTCAACCTACAATGAGCAGTTCTTC.

The V gene is TRBV7-2, the J gene TRBJ1-2; TRBD1 agrees at 8 bases. J lost 3 bases, V lost 4 bases, and 4 bases had no gene match. Germline V gene lookup returns CDR1 SGHTA and CDR2 FQGNSA. The CDR3 has 14 residues. The CDR3 is CASSWGTGHYGYTF. In nucleotides, the CDR3 is TGTGCCAGCAGCTGGGGGACAGGACACTATGGCTACACCTTC.

By share, this clonotype ranks as medium-sized. The chain recombines TRBV28 with TRBJ1-2; D is undetermined. V lost 5 bases and J lost 2, with 18 bases in between. Germline V lookup: CDR1 MDHEN, CDR2 SYDVKM. The CDR3 is made up of 16 amino acids. CDR3 in amino acids: CASSTRPGYPNYGYTF. The DNA of the CDR3 is TGTGCCAGCAGTACCCGTCCAGGATACCCAAACTATGGCTACACCTTC.